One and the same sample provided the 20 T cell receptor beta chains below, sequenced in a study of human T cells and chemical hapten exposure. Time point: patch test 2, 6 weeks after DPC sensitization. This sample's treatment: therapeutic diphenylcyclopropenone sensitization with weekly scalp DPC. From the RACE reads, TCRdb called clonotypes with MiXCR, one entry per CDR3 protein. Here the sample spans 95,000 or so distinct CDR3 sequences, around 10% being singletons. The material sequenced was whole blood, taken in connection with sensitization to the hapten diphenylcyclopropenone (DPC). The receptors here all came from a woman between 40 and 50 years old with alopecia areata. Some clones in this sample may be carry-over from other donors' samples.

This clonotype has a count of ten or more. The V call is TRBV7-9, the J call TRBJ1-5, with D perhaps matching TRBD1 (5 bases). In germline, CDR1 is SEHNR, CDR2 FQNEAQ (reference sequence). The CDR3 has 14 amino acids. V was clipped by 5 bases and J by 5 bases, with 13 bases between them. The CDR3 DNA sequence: TGTGCCAGCAGCCTCCGGGACGGCGATCAGCCCCAGCATTTT. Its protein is CASSLRDGDQPQHF.

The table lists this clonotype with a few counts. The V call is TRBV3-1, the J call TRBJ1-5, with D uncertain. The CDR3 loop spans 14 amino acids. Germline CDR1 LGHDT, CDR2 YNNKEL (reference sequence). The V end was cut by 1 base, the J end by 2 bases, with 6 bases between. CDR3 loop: CASSQVGGNQPQHF. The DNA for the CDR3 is TGTGCCAGCAGCCAAGTCGGGGGCAATCAGCCCCAGCATTTT.

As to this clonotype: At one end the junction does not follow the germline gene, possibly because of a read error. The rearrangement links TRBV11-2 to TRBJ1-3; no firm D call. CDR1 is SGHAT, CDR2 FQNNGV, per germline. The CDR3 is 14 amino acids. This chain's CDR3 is CASSLGGSENTIYF. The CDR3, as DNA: TGTGCCAGCAGCTTAGGAGGATCTGAAAACACCATATATTTT.

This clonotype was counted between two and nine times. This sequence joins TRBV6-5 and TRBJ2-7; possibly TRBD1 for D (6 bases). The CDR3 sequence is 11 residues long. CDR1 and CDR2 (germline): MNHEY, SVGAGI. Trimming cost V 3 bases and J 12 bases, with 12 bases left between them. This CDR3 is CASSYQGIPYF. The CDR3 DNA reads TGTGCCAGCAGTTATCAGGGGATCCCGTACTTC.

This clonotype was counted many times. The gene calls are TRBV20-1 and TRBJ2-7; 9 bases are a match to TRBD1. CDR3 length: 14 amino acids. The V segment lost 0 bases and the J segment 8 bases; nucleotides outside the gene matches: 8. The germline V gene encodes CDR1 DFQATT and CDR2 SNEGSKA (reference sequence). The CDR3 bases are TGCAGTGCTAGAGAGTTTAAGGGACAGGGTCAGCAGTACTTC. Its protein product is CSAREFKGQGQQYF.

The CDR3 nucleotides read TGCAGTGCTCCCCCCGTCCAACCCTACGAGCAGTACTTC. This encodes CSAPPVQPYEQYF. This rearrangement joins TRBV20-1 to TRBJ2-7; unclear D gene. In germline, CDR1 is DFQATT, CDR2 SNEGSKA (reference sequence). With 5 bases removed from V and 2 bases from J, the gap between germline ends came to 13 bases. The CDR3 is 13 amino acids.

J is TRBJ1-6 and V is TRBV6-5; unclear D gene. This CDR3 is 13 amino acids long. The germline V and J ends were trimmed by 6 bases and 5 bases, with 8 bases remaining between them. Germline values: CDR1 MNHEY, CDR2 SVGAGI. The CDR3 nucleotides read TGTGCCAGCAGAACAGAAGATAATTCACCCCTCCACTTT. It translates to CASRTEDNSPLHF.

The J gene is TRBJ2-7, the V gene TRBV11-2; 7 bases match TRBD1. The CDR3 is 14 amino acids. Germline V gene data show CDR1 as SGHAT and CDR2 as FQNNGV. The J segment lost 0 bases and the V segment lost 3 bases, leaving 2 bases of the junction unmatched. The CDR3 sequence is CASSLGQYSYEQYF. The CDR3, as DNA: TGTGCCAGCAGCTTGGGACAGTACTCCTACGAGCAGTACTTC. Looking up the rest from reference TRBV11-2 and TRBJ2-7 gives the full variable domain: EAGVAQSPRYKIIEKRQSVAFWCNPISGHATLYWYQQILGQGPKLLIQFQNNGVVDDSQLPKDRFSAERLKGVDSTLKIQPAKLEDSAVYLCASSLGQYSYEQYFGPGTRLTVT.

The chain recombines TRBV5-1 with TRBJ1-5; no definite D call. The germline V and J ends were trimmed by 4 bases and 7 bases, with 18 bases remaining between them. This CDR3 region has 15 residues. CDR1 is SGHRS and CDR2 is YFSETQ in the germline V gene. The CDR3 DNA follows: TGCGCCAGCAGCATTAATGGGATTGGTGGCCAGCCCCAGCATTTT. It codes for CASSINGIGGQPQHF.

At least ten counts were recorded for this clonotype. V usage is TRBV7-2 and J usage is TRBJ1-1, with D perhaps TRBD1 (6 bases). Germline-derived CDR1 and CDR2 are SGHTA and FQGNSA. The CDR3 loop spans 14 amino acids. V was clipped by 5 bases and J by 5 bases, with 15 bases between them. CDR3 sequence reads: CASSGRGGGTEAFF. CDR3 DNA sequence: TGTGCCAGCAGCGGCAGGGGAGGGGGGACTGAAGCTTTCTTT.

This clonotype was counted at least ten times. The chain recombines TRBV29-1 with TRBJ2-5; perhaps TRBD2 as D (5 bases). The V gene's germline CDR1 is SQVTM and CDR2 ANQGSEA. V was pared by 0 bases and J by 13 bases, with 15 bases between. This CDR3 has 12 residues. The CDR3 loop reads CSVEDFASTSYF. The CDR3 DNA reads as TGCAGCGTTGAAGATTTTGCTAGCACCTCGTACTTC. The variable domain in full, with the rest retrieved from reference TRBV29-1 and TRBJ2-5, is SAVISQKPSRDICQRGTSLTIQCQVDSQVTMMFWYRQQPGQSLTLIATANQGSEATYESGFVIDKFPISRPNLTFSTLTVSNMSPEDSSIYLCSVEDFASTSYFGPGTRLLVL.

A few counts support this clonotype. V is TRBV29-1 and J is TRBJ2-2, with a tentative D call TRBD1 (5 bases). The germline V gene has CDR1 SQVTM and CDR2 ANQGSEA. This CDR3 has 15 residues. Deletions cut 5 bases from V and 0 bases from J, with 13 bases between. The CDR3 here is CSVSTATANTGELFF. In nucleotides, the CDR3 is TGCAGCGTTTCGACCGCGACAGCGAACACCGGGGAGCTGTTTTTT.

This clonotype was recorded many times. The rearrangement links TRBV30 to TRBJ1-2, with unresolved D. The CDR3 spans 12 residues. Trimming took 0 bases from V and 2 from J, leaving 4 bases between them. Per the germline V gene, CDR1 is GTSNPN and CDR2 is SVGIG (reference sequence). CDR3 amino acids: CAWSVRNYGYTF. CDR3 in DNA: TGTGCCTGGAGTGTCAGGAACTATGGCTACACCTTC.

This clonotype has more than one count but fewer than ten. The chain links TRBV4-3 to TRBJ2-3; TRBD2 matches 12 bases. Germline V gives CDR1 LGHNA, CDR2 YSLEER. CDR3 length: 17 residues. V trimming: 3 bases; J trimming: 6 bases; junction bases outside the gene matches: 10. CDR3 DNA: TGCGCCAGCAGCCAGGCGGCTAGCGGGGGGGGGGTCGATACGCAGTATTTT. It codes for CASSQAASGGGVDTQYF.

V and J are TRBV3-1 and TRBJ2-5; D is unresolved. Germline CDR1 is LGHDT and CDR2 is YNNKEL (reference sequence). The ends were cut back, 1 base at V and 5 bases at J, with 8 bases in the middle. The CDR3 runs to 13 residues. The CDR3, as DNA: TGTGCCAGCAGCCAAGGCTCCGCGGAGACCCAGTACTTC. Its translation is CASSQGSAETQYF.

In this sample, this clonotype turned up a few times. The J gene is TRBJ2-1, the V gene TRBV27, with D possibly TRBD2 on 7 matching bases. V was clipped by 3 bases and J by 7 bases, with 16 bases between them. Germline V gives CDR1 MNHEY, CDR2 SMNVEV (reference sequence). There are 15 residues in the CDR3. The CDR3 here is CASSLPGGGRNEQFF. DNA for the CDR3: TGTGCCAGCAGTTTGCCCGGGGGCGGGAGAAATGAGCAGTTCTTC.

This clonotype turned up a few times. CDR3 DNA: TGCGCCAGCAGCCCAAAGGGAACTGAAGCTTTCTTT. Its protein product is CASSPKGTEAFF. The chain recombines TRBV5-1 with TRBJ1-1; D is undetermined. V shed 4 bases and J shed 5 bases, with 9 bases lying between them. The CDR3 has 12 amino acids. Germline CDR1 and CDR2: SGHRS and YFSETQ.

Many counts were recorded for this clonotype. In nucleotides, the CDR3 is TGTGCCAGCAGTGGCCTGGGCCTCCAAGAGACCCAGTACTTC. It encodes CASSGLGLQETQYF. The V gene is TRBV25-1, the J gene TRBJ2-5; D is undetermined. Trimming stripped 4 bases from V and 1 base from J, with 10 bases between. The germline CDR1 and CDR2 sequences are MGHDK and SYGVNS. The CDR3 consists of 14 residues.

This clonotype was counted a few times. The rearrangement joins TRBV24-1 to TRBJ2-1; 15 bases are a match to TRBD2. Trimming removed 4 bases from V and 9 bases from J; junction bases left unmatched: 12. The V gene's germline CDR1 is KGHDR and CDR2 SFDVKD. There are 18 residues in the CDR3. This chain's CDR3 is CATSDSGTSGRRLGEQFF. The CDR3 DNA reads TGTGCCACCAGTGACTCCGGGACTAGCGGGAGGCGGTTGGGTGAGCAGTTCTTC.

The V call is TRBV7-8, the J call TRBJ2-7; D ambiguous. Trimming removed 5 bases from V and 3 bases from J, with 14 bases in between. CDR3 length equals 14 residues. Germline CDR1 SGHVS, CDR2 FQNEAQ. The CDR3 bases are TGTGCCAGCAGCCCCGGACCGTTTATCTACGAGCAGTACTTC. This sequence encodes CASSPGPFIYEQYF.